Sequencing of this T cell receptor beta chain was carried out in a study of beta chain features in type 1 diabetes. The overall study: Age, gender and cell yields were similar between patients and healthy donors. Sorted cells, roughly 100,000,000 in number, were examined across all samples.

Cell sorting via CD45RO/CCR7/CD25/CD127/CD95/CD27 was performed to obtain CD4+ naive, central memory, regulatory and stem cell-like memory cells. Regarding this clone: Its antigen is not identified.

Study-level results: Among patients with Type 1 diabetes, TCRB CDR3s were moderately but significantly shorter in every one of the four CD4+ subsets. An over-representation of cells with high TCR expression could result from cDNA sequencing.

Losses at the gene ends were 0 bases for V and 0 bases for J; bases not matched to a gene: 6. This CDR3 is 18 amino acids long. Germline CDR1 reads SGHDN; CDR2 reads FVKESK. Expressed TCRB transcripts were sequenced after all isolated RNA was converted to cDNA. Sequenced by immunoSEQ multiplex PCR; TCRdb stores in-frame clones only, minus some. The sample includes hundreds of thousands of clones, around an eighth of them seen just once. The receptor's source is a woman younger than 30 with type 1 diabetes. The V and J genes are TRBV14 and TRBJ2-5, with 11 bases aligning to TRBD2. The sample consisted of naive CD4+ T cells from blood. The CDR3 region has the DNA TGTGCCAGCAGCCAAGAATCGACTAGCGGGGCGTACCAAGAGACCCAGTACTTC. This gives the protein CASSQESTSGAYQETQYF.